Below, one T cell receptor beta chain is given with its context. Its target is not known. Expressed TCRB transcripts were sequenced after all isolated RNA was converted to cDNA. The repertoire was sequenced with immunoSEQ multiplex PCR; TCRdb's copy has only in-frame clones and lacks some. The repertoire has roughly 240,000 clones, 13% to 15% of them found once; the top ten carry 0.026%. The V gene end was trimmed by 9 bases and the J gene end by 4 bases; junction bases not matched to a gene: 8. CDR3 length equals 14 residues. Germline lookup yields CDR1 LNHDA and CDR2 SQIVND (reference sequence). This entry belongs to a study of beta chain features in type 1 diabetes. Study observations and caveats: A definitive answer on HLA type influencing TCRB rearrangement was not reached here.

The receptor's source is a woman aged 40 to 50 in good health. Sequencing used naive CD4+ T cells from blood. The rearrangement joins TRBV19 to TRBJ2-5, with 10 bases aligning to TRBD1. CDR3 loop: CASRLTGGRETQYF. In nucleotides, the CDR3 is TGTGCCAGCAGATTGACAGGGGGCCGAGAGACCCAGTACTTC. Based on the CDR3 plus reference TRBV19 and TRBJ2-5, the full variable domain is DGGITQSPKYLFRKEGQNVTLSCEQNLNHDAMYWYRQDPGQGLRLIYYSQIVNDFQKGDIAEGYSVSREKKESFPLTVTSAQKNPTAFYLCASRLTGGRETQYFGPGTRLLVL.